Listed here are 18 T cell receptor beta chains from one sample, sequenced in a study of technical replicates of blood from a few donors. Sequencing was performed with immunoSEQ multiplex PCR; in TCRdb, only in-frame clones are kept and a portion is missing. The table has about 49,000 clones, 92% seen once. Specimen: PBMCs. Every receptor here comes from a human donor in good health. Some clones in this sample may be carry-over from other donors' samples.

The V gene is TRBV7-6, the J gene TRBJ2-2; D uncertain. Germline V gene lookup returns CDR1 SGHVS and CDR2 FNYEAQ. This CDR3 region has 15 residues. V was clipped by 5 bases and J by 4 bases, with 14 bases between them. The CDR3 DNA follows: TGTGCCAGCAGCCACTCTGCCGGGTCCACCGGGGAGCTGTTTTTT. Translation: CASSHSAGSTGELFF. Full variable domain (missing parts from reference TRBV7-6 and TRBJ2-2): GAGVSQSPRYKVTKRGQDVALRCDPISGHVSLYWYRQALGQGPEFLTYFNYEAQQDKSGLPNDRFSAERPEGSISTLTIQRTEQRDSAMYRCASSHSAGSTGELFFGEGSRLTVL.

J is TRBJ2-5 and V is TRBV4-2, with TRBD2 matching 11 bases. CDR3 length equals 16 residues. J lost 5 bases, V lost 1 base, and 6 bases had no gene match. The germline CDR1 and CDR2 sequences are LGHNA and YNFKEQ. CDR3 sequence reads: CASSQGVAGGVETQYF. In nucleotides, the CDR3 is TGTGCCAGCAGCCAAGGTGTAGCGGGGGGGGTCGAGACCCAGTACTTC.

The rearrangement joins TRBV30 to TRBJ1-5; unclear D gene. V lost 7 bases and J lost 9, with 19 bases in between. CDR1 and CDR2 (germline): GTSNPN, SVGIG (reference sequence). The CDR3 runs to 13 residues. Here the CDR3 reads CASGGRRPGPQHF. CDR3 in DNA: TGTGCCTCTGGCGGGAGGAGGCCAGGGCCCCAGCATTTT.

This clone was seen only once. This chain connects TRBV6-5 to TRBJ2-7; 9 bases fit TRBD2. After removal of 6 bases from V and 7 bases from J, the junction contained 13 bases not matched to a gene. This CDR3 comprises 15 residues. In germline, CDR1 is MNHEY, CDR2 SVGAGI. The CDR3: CASRGSGSGLEEQYF. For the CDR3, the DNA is TGTGCCAGCAGGGGTAGCGGGAGTGGGCTAGAAGAGCAGTACTTC.

CDR3: CAWGRDSNQPQHF. The CDR3 DNA follows: TGTGCCTGGGGCCGGGATAGCAATCAGCCCCAGCATTTT. J is TRBJ1-5 and V is TRBV30, with D unclear. The CDR3 is made up of 13 amino acids. Trimming left V 5 bases short and J 0 bases short, with 8 bases between. In germline, CDR1 is GTSNPN, CDR2 SVGIG (reference sequence). Using reference TRBV30 and TRBJ1-5 for the parts outside the CDR3, the full variable domain is SQTIHQWPATLVQPVGSPLSLECTVEGTSNPNLYWYRQAAGRGLQLLFYSVGIGQISSEVPQNLSASRPQDRQFILSSKKLLLSDSGFYLCAWGRDSNQPQHFGDGTRLSIL.

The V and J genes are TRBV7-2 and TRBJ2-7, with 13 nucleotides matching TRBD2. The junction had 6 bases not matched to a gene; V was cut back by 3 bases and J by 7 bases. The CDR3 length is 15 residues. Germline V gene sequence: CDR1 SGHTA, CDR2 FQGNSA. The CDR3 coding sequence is TGTGCCAGCAGCTTGGGGACTAGCGGGACGCTTGAGCAGTACTTC. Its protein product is CASSLGTSGTLEQYF.

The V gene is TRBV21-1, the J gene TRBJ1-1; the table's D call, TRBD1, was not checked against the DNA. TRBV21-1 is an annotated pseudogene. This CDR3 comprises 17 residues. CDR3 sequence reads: CASSTDPLQGSRTEAFF. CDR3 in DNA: TGTGCCAGCAGCACCGACCCGCTACAGGGGTCCCGCACTGAAGCTTTCTTT.

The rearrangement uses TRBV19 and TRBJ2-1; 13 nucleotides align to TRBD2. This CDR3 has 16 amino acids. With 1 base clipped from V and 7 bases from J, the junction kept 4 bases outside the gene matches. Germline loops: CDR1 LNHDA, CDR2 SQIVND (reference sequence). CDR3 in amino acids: CASSIAGTSGTNEQFF. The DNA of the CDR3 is TGTGCCAGTAGTATAGCTGGGACTAGCGGGACGAATGAGCAGTTCTTC.

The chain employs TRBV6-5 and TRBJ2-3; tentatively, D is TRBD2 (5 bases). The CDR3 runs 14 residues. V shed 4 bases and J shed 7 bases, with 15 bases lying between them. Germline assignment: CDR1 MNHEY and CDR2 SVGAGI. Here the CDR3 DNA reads TGTGCCAGCAGTTCCCCGGGCGGGCTAAATACGCAGTATTTT. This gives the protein CASSSPGGLNTQYF.

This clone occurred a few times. DNA for the CDR3: TGTGCCAGCAACGCGGGGGTGAACACCGGGGAGCTGTTTTTT. Its protein product is CASNAGVNTGELFF. This sequence joins TRBV2 and TRBJ2-2; 7 bases are a match to TRBD2. The germline CDR1 and CDR2 sequences are SNHLY and FYNNEI. Losses at the gene ends were 7 bases for V and 1 base for J; bases not matched to a gene: 3. This CDR3 contains 14 residues.

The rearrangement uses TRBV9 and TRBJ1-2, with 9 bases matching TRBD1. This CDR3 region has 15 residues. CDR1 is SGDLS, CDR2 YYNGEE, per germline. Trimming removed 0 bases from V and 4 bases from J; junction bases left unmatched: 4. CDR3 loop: CASSVGGQGSYGYTF. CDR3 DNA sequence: TGTGCCAGCAGCGTAGGGGGACAGGGAAGCTATGGCTACACCTTC. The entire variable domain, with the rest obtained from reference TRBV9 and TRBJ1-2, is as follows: DSGVTQTPKHLITATGQRVTLRCSPRSGDLSVYWYQQSLDQGLQFLIQYYNGEERAKGNILERFSAQQFPDLHSELNLSSLELGDSALYFCASSVGGQGSYGYTFGSGTRLTVV.

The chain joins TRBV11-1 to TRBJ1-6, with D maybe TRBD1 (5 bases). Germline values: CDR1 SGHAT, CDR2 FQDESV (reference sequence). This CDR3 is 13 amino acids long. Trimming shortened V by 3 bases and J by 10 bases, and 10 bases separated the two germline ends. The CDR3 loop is CASSFPGESPLHF. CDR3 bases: TGTGCCAGCAGCTTTCCGGGGGAGTCACCCCTCCACTTT. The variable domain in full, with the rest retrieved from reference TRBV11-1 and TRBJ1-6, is EAEVAQSPRYKITEKSQAVAFWCDPISGHATLYWYRQILGQGPELLVQFQDESVVDDSQLPKDRFSAERLKGVDSTLKIQPAELGDSAMYLCASSFPGESPLHFGNGTRLTVT.

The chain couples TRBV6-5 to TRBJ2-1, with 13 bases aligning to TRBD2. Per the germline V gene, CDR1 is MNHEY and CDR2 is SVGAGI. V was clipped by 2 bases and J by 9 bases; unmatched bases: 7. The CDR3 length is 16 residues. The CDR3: CASSYTTSGGAFEQFF. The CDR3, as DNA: TGTGCCAGCAGTTACACCACTAGCGGGGGGGCGTTTGAGCAGTTCTTC.

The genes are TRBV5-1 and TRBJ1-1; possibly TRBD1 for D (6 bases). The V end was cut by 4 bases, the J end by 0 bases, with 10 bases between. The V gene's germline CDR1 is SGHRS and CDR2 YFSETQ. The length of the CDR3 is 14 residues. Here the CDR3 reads CASSVGDMNTEAFF. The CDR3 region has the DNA TGCGCCAGCAGCGTAGGGGACATGAACACTGAAGCTTTCTTT.

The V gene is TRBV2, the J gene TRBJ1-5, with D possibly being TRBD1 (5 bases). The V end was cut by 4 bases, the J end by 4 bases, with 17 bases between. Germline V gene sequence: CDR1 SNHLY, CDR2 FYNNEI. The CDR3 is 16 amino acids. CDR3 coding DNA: TGTGCCAGCAGTGTATCCGCAGGGCTACCTAATCAGCCCCAGCATTTT. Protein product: CASSVSAGLPNQPQHF. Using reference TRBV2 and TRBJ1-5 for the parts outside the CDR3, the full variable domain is EPEVTQTPSHQVTQMGQEVILRCVPISNHLYFYWYRQILGQKVEFLVSFYNNEISEKSEIFDDQFSVERPDGSNFTLKIRSTKLEDSAMYFCASSVSAGLPNQPQHFGDGTRLSIL.

CDR3 loop: CASSLGQGNYGYTF. The CDR3, as DNA: TGCGCCAGCAGCTTGGGACAGGGGAACTATGGCTACACCTTC. The genes are TRBV5-1 and TRBJ1-2; 8 nucleotides agree with TRBD1. The CDR3 has 14 residues. Germline lookup yields CDR1 SGHRS and CDR2 YFSETQ. Trimming removed 0 bases from V and 2 bases from J; junction bases left unmatched: 0.

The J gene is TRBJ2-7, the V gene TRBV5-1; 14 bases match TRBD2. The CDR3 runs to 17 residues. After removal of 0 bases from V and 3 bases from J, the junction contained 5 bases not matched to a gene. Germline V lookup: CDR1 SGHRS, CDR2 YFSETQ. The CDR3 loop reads CASSLEGLAGADYEQYF. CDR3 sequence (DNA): TGCGCCAGCAGCTTGGAGGGACTAGCGGGAGCGGACTACGAGCAGTACTTC.

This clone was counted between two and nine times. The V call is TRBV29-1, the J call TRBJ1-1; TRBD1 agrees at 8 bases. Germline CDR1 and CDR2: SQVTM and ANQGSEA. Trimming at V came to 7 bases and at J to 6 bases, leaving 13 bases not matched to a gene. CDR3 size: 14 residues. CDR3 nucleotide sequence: TGCAGCGCCCTGGGGCAGGGGGCGCGCCCTGAAGCTTTCTTT. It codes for CSALGQGARPEAFF.